This T cell receptor (beta chain) emerged from a study of primary melanoma T cells and metastatic recurrence. For the study at large: Tumors were T2–T4 primary melanomas thicker than 1 mm. Whole-study findings and limits: Independent of thickness, ulceration, mitotic rate and age, T-cell fraction reportedly predicted outcome. T-cell fraction reportedly outperformed other histopathological variables added to thickness.

The patients had surgically resected primary melanoma at risk of metastatic recurrence. On this clone: Its antigen is as yet unknown.

The protocol was immunoSEQ multiplex PCR, while the TCRdb copy is restricted to in-frame clones and leaves out a portion. The profile covers under 800 clones, with 70% to 90% appearing a single time and around 17% taken by the ten largest. The germline V gene has CDR1 SGHRS and CDR2 YFSETQ. The CDR3 is 16 amino acids. V lost 2 bases and J 6 bases, leaving 20 bases between the germline ends. Sequenced input: melanoma tumor tissue. This clonotype was obtained from a human donor with melanoma. This chain joins TRBV5-1 and TRBJ1-2; TRBD1 is a possible D gene (5 bases). Here the CDR3 DNA reads TGCGCCAGCAGCTTCGGGGCCAGGGCCCGCTCGGATGGCTACACCTTC. This sequence encodes CASSFGARARSDGYTF.